This TCR beta chain emerged from a study of blood T cell repertoires in COVID-19. The CDR3 spans 16 residues. Germline V gives CDR1 SGHVS, CDR2 FNYEAQ. V was pared by 3 bases and J by 4 bases, with 6 bases of the junction left unmatched. Assay used: immunoSEQ multiplex PCR; TCRdb lists only in-frame clones, some missing. Counted here are around 100,000 clones, approximately 89% occurring once; the ten biggest clones make up approximately 2.2%. The rearrangement links TRBV7-6 to TRBJ2-3; 11 bases line up with TRBD2. The receptor comes from a human donor with active COVID-19. The donor label of this sample is uncertain. Specimen: peripheral blood. The CDR3 region has the DNA TGTGCCAGCAGCTTTTTAGCGGGGGGGCCGTCAGATACGCAGTATTTT. Protein sequence: CASSFLAGGPSDTQYF. Variable domain in full (rest from reference TRBV7-6 and TRBJ2-3): GAGVSQSPRYKVTKRGQDVALRCDPISGHVSLYWYRQALGQGPEFLTYFNYEAQQDKSGLPNDRFSAERPEGSISTLTIQRTEQRDSAMYRCASSFLAGGPSDTQYFGPGTRLTVL.